What follows are 10 T cell receptor beta chains derived from one specimen sequenced in a study of T cell responses to AZD1222 COVID-19 vaccine. Only in-frame clones appear in the TCRdb table, and some are missing; sequencing was by immunoSEQ multiplex PCR. The table lists roughly 130,000 clones, roughly nine tenths of them singletons. Sequences were derived from peripheral blood, sampled on day 0 of AZD1222 vaccination. These receptors came from an adult in good health.

V is TRBV7-8 and J is TRBJ1-3, with a tentative D call TRBD1 (6 bases). This CDR3 contains 19 residues. Trimming left V 1 base short and J 0 bases short, with 19 bases between. In germline, CDR1 is SGHVS, CDR2 FQNEAQ. The CDR3 loop reads CASSLGGLGQPISGNTIYF. The CDR3 region has the DNA TGTGCCAGCAGCTTAGGGGGCCTAGGACAGCCGATCTCTGGAAACACCATATATTTT.

The V and J genes are TRBV12-3 or TRBV12-4 and TRBJ2-3; no clear D gene. There are 12 residues in the CDR3. V lost 2 bases to trimming and J lost 6 bases, with 6 bases between them. CDR3 sequence: CASSLIMDTQYF. The CDR3 DNA sequence: TGTGCCAGCAGTTTAATCATGGATACGCAGTATTTT.

The rearrangement uses TRBV6-6 and TRBJ2-7; 8 bases are a match to TRBD1. V shed 6 bases and J 1 base; nucleotides not matched to a gene: 8. This CDR3 is 15 amino acids long. Germline assignment: CDR1 MNHNY and CDR2 SVGAGI (reference sequence). In DNA, the CDR3 is TGTGCCAGCAGCCCAGGACAGGGCCGGTCCTACGAGCAGTACTTC. This translates into CASSPGQGRSYEQYF.

The genes are TRBV6-5 and TRBJ1-2; tentatively, D is TRBD1 (5 bases). Trimming took 2 bases from V and 0 from J, leaving 10 bases between them. The germline gives CDR1 MNHEY, CDR2 SVGAGI. There are 15 residues in the CDR3. The CDR3 region has the DNA TGTGCCAGCAGTTACACGACAGACTCTAACTATGGCTACACCTTC. Translation: CASSYTTDSNYGYTF.

The chain couples TRBV7-9 to TRBJ1-2; a possible D gene is TRBD1 (5 bases). The CDR3 consists of 13 residues. Between the trimmed V and J ends, which lost 11 bases and 6 bases, there was a span of 19 bases. CDR1 SEHNR and CDR2 FQNEAQ come from the germline V gene (reference sequence). CDR3 sequence reads: CASKVGPPDGYTF. The CDR3 DNA reads as TGTGCCTCCAAAGTGGGGCCTCCGGATGGCTACACCTTC.

The rearrangement links TRBV2 to TRBJ1-1, with unresolved D. Germline CDR1 is SNHLY and CDR2 is FYNNEI. The CDR3 length is 12 residues. V lost 5 bases to trimming and J lost 6 bases, with 10 bases between them. The CDR3: CASSPVRAEAFF. CDR3 sequence (DNA): TGTGCCAGCAGTCCTGTAAGGGCTGAAGCTTTCTTT.

This chain uses TRBV24-1 with TRBJ2-7; the match to TRBD1 covers 8 bases. The CDR3 consists of 16 residues. The V gene end was trimmed by 4 bases and the J gene end by 7 bases; junction bases not matched to a gene: 14. Germline V CDR1 and CDR2: KGHDR, SFDVKD. CDR3 bases: TGTGCCACCAGTGAGGGGGACAGGCGTGGTATACTTGAGCAGTACTTC. The encoded protein is CATSEGDRRGILEQYF.

The chain uses TRBV2 and TRBJ1-5, with no clear D. The V end was cut by 6 bases, the J end by 4 bases, with 16 bases between. CDR1 SNHLY and CDR2 FYNNEI come from the germline V gene. This CDR3 has 15 residues. The CDR3 loop reads CASSRATRTNQPQHF. CDR3 coding DNA: TGTGCCAGCAGCCGGGCCACCAGAACGAATCAGCCCCAGCATTTT.

This clone was seen just once. The chain recombines TRBV29-1 with TRBJ2-1, with 8 nucleotides matching TRBD2. Germline lookup yields CDR1 SQVTM and CDR2 ANQGSEA. Germline trimming cut 0 bases from V and 1 base from J; bases unmatched to any gene: 2. CDR3 size: 15 residues. CDR3 region: CSVEERGGSYNEQFF. In nucleotides, the CDR3 is TGCAGCGTTGAAGAACGGGGGGGATCCTACAATGAGCAGTTCTTC.

This chain joins TRBV5-6 and TRBJ2-7, with 10 bases fitting TRBD2. In germline, CDR1 is SGHDT, CDR2 YYEEEE. This CDR3 contains 16 residues. Trimming removed 0 bases from V and 2 bases from J; junction bases left unmatched: 5. CDR3 DNA: TGTGCCAGCAGCTTGGCGGGGACTAGCGAGACCTACGAGCAGTACTTC. It codes for CASSLAGTSETYEQYF.